The 22 T cell receptor beta chains given below trace back to one sample, sequenced in a study of T cells in Graves' hyperthyroidism and ophthalmopathy. Amplified regions were TCR beta CDR3 sequences from RNA transcripts. HTBI primers were used for first-round RT-PCR of the TCR CDR3. TCRdb processed the multiplex PCR reads anew with MiXCR; each CDR3 protein has one entry. Of fewer than 600,000 distinct CDR3 sequences listed, 13% to 15% are singletons. The specimen was blood. Receptors were obtained from a woman between 18 and 29 years old with Graves' hyperthyroidism.

This clonotype was seen many times. This rearrangement joins TRBV5-1 to TRBJ2-7; D is undetermined. The V gene lost 1 base and the J gene lost 4 bases, with 18 bases spanning the gap. This CDR3 is 16 amino acids long. CDR1 and CDR2 (germline): SGHRS, YFSETQ. The CDR3, as DNA: TGCGCCAGCAGCTTGTCCCTAGAGCTTCTGAATTACGAGCAGTACTTC. Translation gives CASSLSLELLNYEQYF.

This clonotype was counted between two and nine times. Since the CDR3 does not end with the conserved phenylalanine or tryptophan, this likely comes from a read error. The chain carries TRBV6-5 and TRBJ1-6; D uncertain. Trimming took off 2 bases at V and 7 bases at J, with 3 bases between the two ends. Germline CDR1 is MNHEY and CDR2 is SVGAGI. The CDR3 loop spans 12 amino acids. CDR3 protein: CASSYKNSPLHL. The CDR3 DNA reads as TGTGCCAGCAGTTACAAGAATTCACCCCTCCACCTT.

The V call is TRBV5-1, the J call TRBJ1-2, with TRBD1 matching over 8 bases. CDR3 length equals 15 residues. After removal of 4 bases from V and 1 base from J, the junction contained 6 bases not matched to a gene. CDR1 is SGHRS, CDR2 YFSETQ, per germline. This chain's CDR3 is CASSSRQGINYGYTF. The CDR3 coding sequence is TGCGCCAGCAGCAGCAGACAGGGGATTAACTATGGCTACACCTTC. Based on the CDR3 plus reference TRBV5-1 and TRBJ1-2, the full variable domain is KAGVTQTPRYLIKTRGQQVTLSCSPISGHRSVSWYQQTPGQGLQFLFEYFSETQRNKGNFPGRFSGRQFSNSRSEMNVSTLELGDSALYLCASSSRQGINYGYTFGSGTRLTVV.

This clonotype has just a few counts. The chain uses TRBV12-3 or TRBV12-4 and TRBJ2-1, with 11 bases lining up with TRBD2. The V gene end was trimmed by 6 bases and the J gene end by 4 bases; junction bases not matched to a gene: 5. The CDR3 length is 15 residues. DNA for the CDR3: TGTGCCAGCAGGCCACTAGCGGGAGCTTACAATGAGCAGTTCTTC. Its translation is CASRPLAGAYNEQFF.

About this clonotype itself: A much larger clone is a single base away; this may be a read error. The V call is TRBV20-1, the J call TRBJ1-5; D ambiguous. This CDR3 has 16 residues. The germline V gene has CDR1 DFQATT and CDR2 SNEGSKA (reference sequence). The CDR3 nucleotides read TGCAGTGCTAGAGAGGCTACAGTCTATAGCAATCAGCGCCAGCATTTT. Translating it yields CSAREATVYSNQRQHF.

The table lists this clonotype with many counts. The chain joins TRBV12-3 or TRBV12-4 to TRBJ1-1; TRBD1 might be the D (6 bases). The CDR3 runs to 11 residues. The V gene lost 3 bases and the J gene lost 11 bases, with 10 bases spanning the gap. The CDR3 DNA sequence: TGTGCCAGCAGTTTCCAGGGGCATGCTTTCTTT. Translated, it gives CASSFQGHAFF.

The table lists this clonotype with many counts. The chain recombines TRBV6-1 with TRBJ2-7, with D perhaps matching TRBD2 (6 bases). Trimming stripped 6 bases from V and 6 bases from J, with 12 bases between. Germline V gene sequence: CDR1 MNHNS, CDR2 SASEGT. This CDR3 is 12 amino acids long. For the CDR3, the DNA is TGTGCCAGCAGCTGGGCGGGATCCGAGCAGTACTTC. This translates into CASSWAGSEQYF.

This clonotype was observed a handful of times. A much larger clone sits a single nucleotide away, making a read error possible. The rearrangement links TRBV24-1 to TRBJ2-7; the D call may be TRBD1 or TRBD2 (5 bases each). The germline V and J ends were trimmed by 5 bases and 2 bases, with 15 bases remaining between them. Germline-derived CDR1 and CDR2 are KGHDR and SFDVKD. CDR3 length: 15 amino acids. CDR3 in DNA: TGTGCCACCAGTGGGACGGCTGGGGGTACCTACGAGCAGTACGTC. Translated, it gives CATSGTAGGTYEQYV.

This clonotype has a count of ten or more. The rearrangement links TRBV20-1 to TRBJ2-2, with 8 bases that match TRBD2. Germline CDR1 and CDR2: DFQATT and SNEGSKA (reference sequence). The CDR3 spans 13 residues. Germline trimming cut 6 bases from V and 6 bases from J; bases unmatched to any gene: 6. The CDR3 nucleotides are TGCAGTGCCGAGCGGGAGTGGGCCGGGGAGCTGTTTTTT. Translating gives CSAEREWAGELFF.

In its sample, this clonotype was seen many times. The chain couples TRBV6-1 to TRBJ2-7, with 13 bases that match TRBD2. The CDR3 runs 15 residues. Germline V lookup: CDR1 MNHNS, CDR2 SASEGT. Germline trimming cut 6 bases from V and 2 bases from J; bases unmatched to any gene: 4. This CDR3 is CASSRTSGGTYEQYV. The CDR3 DNA reads TGTGCCAGCAGCCGGACTAGCGGGGGTACCTACGAGCAGTACGTC.

There are many counts of this clonotype. V is TRBV2 and J is TRBJ1-2; D uncertain. V lost 9 bases, J lost 6 bases, and 11 bases lay in between. Germline CDR1 SNHLY, CDR2 FYNNEI. The CDR3 covers 11 residues. CDR3 sequence reads: CARQSSHGYTF. In DNA, the CDR3 is TGTGCCAGACAAAGTAGTCATGGCTACACCTTC.

The chain uses TRBV10-3 and TRBJ1-4; 7 bases match TRBD1. The CDR3 is 13 residues long. The V gene's germline CDR1 is ENHRY and CDR2 SYGVKD. J was trimmed by 8 bases and V by 6 bases; bases with no gene match: 6. The CDR3, as DNA: TGTGCCATCAGCGACAGGGACGGGGAAAAACTGTTTTTT. Translation gives CAISDRDGEKLFF.

The chain combines TRBV11-3 with TRBJ1-2; D is unresolved. The germline V and J ends were trimmed by 1 base and 7 bases, with 10 bases remaining between them. Per the germline V gene, CDR1 is SGHNT and CDR2 is YENEEA. CDR3 length equals 13 residues. CDR3 DNA: TGTGCCAGCAGCTTAGGAGGGCTCGCTGGCTACACCTTC. It yields the protein CASSLGGLAGYTF.

This clonotype was seen only once. The chain links TRBV19 to TRBJ2-1; TRBD2 matches 10 bases. Germline V gene data show CDR1 as LNHDA and CDR2 as SQIVND (reference sequence). V lost 3 bases and J lost 9; bases outside the gene matches: 5. This CDR3 is 14 amino acids long. CDR3 nucleotide sequence: TGTGCCAGTAGTATCAGCGGGAGGGCCCCTGAGCAGTTCTTC. Translation gives CASSISGRAPEQFF.

The CDR3 region has the DNA TGCGCCAGCAGCCAAGATGACGTTTACACCGGGGAGCTGTTTTTT. Its protein is CASSQDDVYTGELFF. The V gene is TRBV4-1, the J gene TRBJ2-2; D remains unclear. CDR1 MGHRA and CDR2 YSYEKL come from the germline V gene. This CDR3 contains 15 residues. Trimming stripped 0 bases from V and 3 bases from J, with 8 bases between.

This clonotype has ten or more counts. The chain combines TRBV12-3 or TRBV12-4 with TRBJ1-1; TRBD1 is a possible D gene (5 bases). The CDR3 consists of 12 residues. The V end lost 4 bases, the J end lost 11 bases, and 14 bases lay between the germline ends. The CDR3 loop is CASSSNGAAAFF. The DNA for the CDR3 is TGTGCCAGCAGTTCGAACGGGGCGGCCGCTTTCTTT.

J is TRBJ1-6 and V is TRBV30; D is undetermined. Trimming removed 0 bases at V and 7 bases at J, with 7 bases between. The CDR3 has 13 residues. Germline CDR1 reads GTSNPN; CDR2 reads SVGIG (reference sequence). In DNA form, the CDR3 reads TGTGCCTGGAGTGTACAGCAAAATTCACCCCTCCACTTT. It is translated as CAWSVQQNSPLHF. Supplemented by reference TRBV30 and TRBJ1-6, the full variable domain reads SQTIHQWPATLVQPVGSPLSLECTVEGTSNPNLYWYRQAAGRGLQLLFYSVGIGQISSEVPQNLSASRPQDRQFILSSKKLLLSDSGFYLCAWSVQQNSPLHFGNGTRLTVT.

This clonotype was observed a handful of times. The chain couples TRBV9 to TRBJ2-2; TRBD1 matches 8 bases. Trimming cost V 5 bases and J 6 bases; bases outside gene matches: 9. The CDR3 is made up of 15 amino acids. Germline V lookup: CDR1 SGDLS, CDR2 YYNGEE. The DNA for the CDR3 is TGTGCCAGCAGTTCCGGGACAGGCTTGTCCGGGGAGCTGTTTTTT. The encoded protein is CASSSGTGLSGELFF.

The table lists this clonotype with many counts. CDR3 bases: TGTGCCAGCAGCGATTTTCACGGCTACACCTTC. Its protein product is CASSDFHGYTF. The V call is TRBV3-1, the J call TRBJ1-2; D unclear. Trimming took off 5 bases at V and 8 bases at J, with 9 bases between the two ends. The CDR3 runs to 11 residues. From germline, CDR1 is LGHDT and CDR2 YNNKEL (reference sequence).

This clonotype was detected a few times. The chain uses TRBV5-6 and TRBJ1-5; tentative D call: TRBD1 (5 bases). CDR3 size: 16 residues. V was pared by 0 bases and J by 7 bases, with 17 bases between. Germline V gives CDR1 SGHDT, CDR2 YYEEEE. CDR3 residues: CASSLGGPTGHQPQHF. CDR3 coding DNA: TGTGCCAGCAGCTTGGGCGGTCCCACAGGCCACCAGCCCCAGCATTTT.

The rearrangement joins TRBV30 to TRBJ1-3; 7 positions match TRBD1. Germline V lookup: CDR1 GTSNPN, CDR2 SVGIG (reference sequence). J lost 1 base, V lost 2 bases, and 11 bases had no gene match. This CDR3 has 17 amino acids. CDR3 loop: CAWSILMTGRSGNTIYF. As DNA, the CDR3 is TGTGCCTGGAGTATTCTTATGACAGGGAGGTCTGGAAACACCATATATTTT.

This clonotype appeared once. This chain links TRBV28 with TRBJ1-5; 8 positions match TRBD1. The length of the CDR3 is 15 residues. CDR1 is MDHEN, CDR2 SYDVKM, per germline. V was clipped by 6 bases and J by 1 base; unmatched bases: 5. Written as DNA, the CDR3 is TGTGCCAGCAGCTCGACAGGGGTCAGCAATCAGCCCCAGCATTTT. It yields the protein CASSSTGVSNQPQHF.